The 21 T cell receptor beta chains below all came from one sample that was sequenced in a study of T cell repertoires in cytomegalovirus infection. Each CDR3 protein gets one entry after TCRdb re-called the reads with MiXCR. The sample lists around 740,000 distinct CDR3 sequences; less than 40% were seen once. The sequenced material came from PBMCs. These TCRs come from a human donor in good health (CMV status not recorded). Some clones in this sample may be carry-over from other donors' samples.

As to this clonotype: With a much larger clone just one base away, this may be a read error. The V and J genes are TRBV7-2 and TRBJ2-1; TRBD2 agrees at 12 bases. CDR1 and CDR2 (germline): SGHTA, FQGNSA. This CDR3 region has 15 residues. CDR3 region: CASSPWTSGNNEQLF. CDR3 in DNA: TGTGCCAGCAGCCCCTGGACTAGCGGGAACAATGAGCAGTTATTC. Filled out from reference TRBV7-2 and TRBJ2-1, the complete variable domain reads GAGVSQSPSNKVTEKGKDVELRCDPISGHTALYWYRQSLGQGLEFLIYFQGNSAPDKSGLPSDRFSAERTGGSVSTLTIQRTQQEDSAVYLCASSPWTSGNNEQLFGPGTRLTVL.

The chain joins TRBV7-3 to TRBJ2-3; possibly TRBD1 for D (6 bases). The length of the CDR3 is 13 residues. Germline V gives CDR1 SGHTA, CDR2 FQGTGA. V shed 11 bases and J shed 1 base, with 13 bases lying between them. The CDR3 region is CAGPWGRTDTQYF. CDR3 nucleotide sequence: TGTGCCGGCCCTTGGGGGCGCACAGATACGCAGTATTTT. The entire variable domain, with the rest obtained from reference TRBV7-3 and TRBJ2-3, is as follows: GAGVSQTPSNKVTEKGKYVELRCDPISGHTALYWYRQSLGQGPEFLIYFQGTGAADDSGLPNDRFFAVRPEGSVSTLKIQRTERGDSAVYLCAGPWGRTDTQYFGPGTRLTVL.

This clonotype showed up just a few times. The V and J genes are TRBV19 and TRBJ2-2; D is unresolved. V was pared by 3 bases and J by 8 bases, with 4 bases between. This CDR3 has 11 amino acids. Germline CDR1 LNHDA, CDR2 SQIVND (reference sequence). CDR3 sequence: CASSIRGELFF. The CDR3 coding sequence is TGTGCCAGTAGTATCAGGGGGGAGCTGTTTTTT.

The chain carries TRBV28 and TRBJ2-1, with TRBD2 matching 10 bases. The CDR3 loop spans 18 amino acids. Trimming took 3 bases from V and 7 from J; bases not matched to a gene: 15. Germline V CDR1 and CDR2: MDHEN, SYDVKM. This CDR3 is CASSFFSSGSGFGNEQFF. The CDR3 DNA reads TGTGCCAGCAGTTTTTTTTCTAGCGGGAGCGGCTTTGGGAATGAGCAGTTCTTC.

Only a few counts were recorded for this clonotype. The rearrangement joins TRBV6-1 to TRBJ2-7; 9 bases are a match to TRBD1. V was clipped by 8 bases and J by 5 bases; unmatched bases: 16. The CDR3 is 16 residues long. Germline-derived CDR1 and CDR2 are MNHNS and SASEGT. The CDR3 sequence: CASGPQTQGAFNEQYF. In nucleotides, the CDR3 is TGTGCCAGCGGACCGCAAACACAGGGGGCTTTCAACGAGCAGTACTTC.

The chain uses TRBV28 and TRBJ2-1, with 9 nucleotides matching TRBD2. The CDR3 totals 14 residues. Germline CDR1 MDHEN, CDR2 SYDVKM. Trimming took 6 bases from V and 9 from J; bases not matched to a gene: 9. CDR3 nucleotides: TGTGCCAGCAGGGGGACTAGCCCCTCTACTGAGCAGTTCTTC. Protein product: CASRGTSPSTEQFF.

This chain uses TRBV20-1 with TRBJ1-6; D possibly corresponds to TRBD1 (5 bases). This CDR3 spans 16 amino acids. CDR1 and CDR2 (germline): DFQATT, SNEGSKA (reference sequence). V was cut by 2 bases and J by 0 bases, with 11 bases left in between. The CDR3 loop reads CSARRDRSSYNSPLHF. CDR3 in DNA: TGCAGTGCTAGAAGGGACCGGAGCTCCTATAATTCACCCCTCCACTTT.

This clonotype has a handful of counts. The chain links TRBV6-1 to TRBJ2-6, with D hard to call. V lost 2 bases and J 0 bases, leaving 5 bases between the germline ends. Germline CDR1 MNHNS, CDR2 SASEGT. The CDR3 spans 15 residues. CDR3 coding DNA: TGTGCCAGCAGTGAATTAACCTCTGGGGCCAACGTCCTGACTTTC. This translates into CASSELTSGANVLTF.

As for this clonotype: Being one base from a much bigger clone, this may be a read error. The V call is TRBV7-6, the J call TRBJ1-4; 9 bases line up with TRBD1. Losses at the gene ends were 5 bases for V and 6 bases for J; bases not matched to a gene: 19. Per germline, CDR1 SGHVS and CDR2 FNYEAQ. This CDR3 contains 19 residues. CDR3: CASSAMTGTGIVMDEKLFF. The CDR3 region has the DNA TGTGCCAGCAGCGCGATGACCGGGACAGGGATAGTTATGGATGAAAAACTGTTTTTT.

CDR3 in DNA: TGTGCCAGCAGTTTAAGGGGGGGCTCGGGGGTCGCAGATACGCAGTATTTT. Translated: CASSLRGGSGVADTQYF. This chain joins TRBV27 and TRBJ2-3; D is perhaps TRBD2 (7 bases). The germline V and J ends were trimmed by 2 bases and 4 bases, with 19 bases remaining between them. The CDR3 totals 17 residues. Germline assignment: CDR1 MNHEY and CDR2 SMNVEV (reference sequence).

V gene TRBV20-1 combines with J gene TRBJ1-1, with D maybe TRBD1 (5 bases). Per the germline V gene, CDR1 is DFQATT and CDR2 is SNEGSKA (reference sequence). The V gene lost 1 base and the J gene lost 10 bases, with 10 bases spanning the gap. This CDR3 contains 11 residues. The CDR3 reads CSARVGQGAFF. The CDR3 DNA follows: TGCAGTGCTAGAGTGGGGCAGGGAGCTTTCTTT.

This clonotype was detected ten times or more. The genes are TRBV11-2 and TRBJ1-1; D remains unclear. This CDR3 has 15 amino acids. Germline lookup yields CDR1 SGHAT and CDR2 FQNNGV. Trimming pared 1 base from V and 3 bases from J, leaving 12 bases between. CDR3 sequence: CASSLVGGLDTEAFF. Here the CDR3 DNA reads TGTGCCAGCAGCTTAGTGGGAGGGTTGGACACTGAAGCTTTCTTT.

This clonotype was seen only a few times. DNA of the CDR3: TGTGCCAGCAGCCTAGGGGGCGGTCGACCCCTCCACTTT. Translation: CASSLGGGRPLHF. The chain links TRBV11-3 to TRBJ1-6; 7 bases fit TRBD1. This CDR3 contains 13 residues. V lost 5 bases and J lost 12; bases outside the gene matches: 7. Germline V gives CDR1 SGHNT, CDR2 YENEEA.

The chain uses TRBV12-3 or TRBV12-4 and TRBJ2-1, with D perhaps matching TRBD2 (7 bases). This CDR3 spans 16 amino acids. The V gene lost 6 bases and the J gene lost 4 bases, with 19 bases spanning the gap. CDR3 protein: CASSPGGRRVYNEQFF. The CDR3 DNA reads as TGTGCCAGCAGCCCGGGGGGCAGGCGTGTATACAATGAGCAGTTCTTC.

The V and J genes are TRBV7-3 and TRBJ2-1; D assignment may be TRBD1 or TRBD2 (6 bases each). V was trimmed by 2 bases and J by 10 bases, leaving 12 bases between them. Germline lookup yields CDR1 SGHTA and CDR2 FQGTGA. The CDR3 has 13 residues. The DNA for the CDR3 is TGTGCCAGCAGCTTATCTTCGGGGGCCGAGCAGTTCTTC. Residues: CASSLSSGAEQFF. Using reference TRBV7-3 and TRBJ2-1 for the parts outside the CDR3, the full variable domain is GAGVSQTPSNKVTEKGKYVELRCDPISGHTALYWYRQSLGQGPEFLIYFQGTGAADDSGLPNDRFFAVRPEGSVSTLKIQRTERGDSAVYLCASSLSSGAEQFFGPGTRLTVL.

This clonotype was recorded a few times. The chain is built from TRBV20-1 and TRBJ1-6, with a possible D match to TRBD1 (5 bases). The CDR3 contains 17 residues. The ends were cut back, 5 bases at V and 14 bases at J, with 31 bases in the middle. The germline CDR1 and CDR2 sequences are DFQATT and SNEGSKA (reference sequence). The CDR3, as DNA: TGCAGTGCTCGGACCCCCGGGACTGTTCCTTTATCGGCATCCCTCCACTTT. Its translation is CSARTPGTVPLSASLHF.

As to this clonotype: The conserved phenylalanine or tryptophan normally closing the CDR3 is absent here, so this likely arose from a read error. The chain couples TRBV7-2 to TRBJ1-5; D unclear. This CDR3 is built from 15 residues. With 0 bases removed from V and 0 bases from J, the gap between germline ends came to 6 bases. The V gene's germline CDR1 is SGHTA and CDR2 FQGNSA. CDR3 coding DNA: TGTGCCAGCAGCTTAGCGTGGGTTAGCAATCAGCCCCAGCATTTG. Protein product: CASSLAWVSNQPQHL.

In nucleotides, the CDR3 is TGTGCCAGCAGACCACCGGGACAGACCACCGGGGAGCTGTTTTTT. This codes for CASRPPGQTTGELFF. The J gene is TRBJ2-2, the V gene TRBV12-3 or TRBV12-4, with TRBD1 matching over 7 bases. V dropped 6 bases and J dropped 4; count of bases not matched to a gene: 8. The CDR3 consists of 15 residues.

This clonotype was observed a handful of times. This sequence joins TRBV28 and TRBJ2-1, with D possibly matching TRBD2 (5 bases). V lost 5 bases and J lost 2, with 7 bases in between. Germline-derived CDR1 and CDR2 are MDHEN and SYDVKM. The CDR3 has 13 amino acids. CDR3: CASSKEAYNEQFF. The CDR3 region has the DNA TGTGCCAGCAGTAAGGAGGCCTACAATGAGCAGTTCTTC.

This chain links TRBV6-1 with TRBJ1-2; tentative D call: TRBD1 (6 bases). The CDR3 contains 13 residues. V shed 3 bases and J shed 7 bases, with 12 bases lying between them. Germline CDR1 is MNHNS and CDR2 is SASEGT. The CDR3, as DNA: TGTGCCAGCAGTGATCCAGGGGACGGTGGCTACACCTTC. It translates to CASSDPGDGGYTF.

This clonotype was recorded a few times. The chain uses TRBV4-1 and TRBJ1-2; D is ambiguous. The CDR3 length is 15 residues. Germline V gives CDR1 MGHRA, CDR2 YSYEKL. V was cut by 4 bases and J by 3 bases, with 15 bases left in between. This chain's CDR3 is CASSRTETVDYGYTF. In nucleotides, the CDR3 is TGCGCCAGCAGCCGAACCGAGACTGTCGACTATGGCTACACCTTC.